This entry lists 27 T cell receptor beta chains sequenced from one sample in a study of cytomegalovirus exposure and HLA in healthy donors. A multiplex PCR was run with 60 Vbeta primers and 13 Jbeta primers. Here immunoSEQ multiplex PCR was the method, and the copy in TCRdb shows in-frame clones only, minus some. Here the sample spans 75,000 to 100,000 clones, over 75% being singletons. Material: PBMCs. Every receptor here comes from a middle-aged man in good health and CMV-seronegative.

The gene calls are TRBV27 and TRBJ1-4, with D possibly matching TRBD1 (6 bases). CDR1 is MNHEY and CDR2 is SMNVEV in the germline V gene (reference sequence). This CDR3 has 14 amino acids. V was clipped by 6 bases and J by 1 base, with 9 bases between them. CDR3 in amino acids: CASSPGQTNEKLFF. DNA for the CDR3: TGTGCCAGCAGCCCGGGACAAACTAATGAAAAACTGTTTTTT.

This rearrangement joins TRBV19 to TRBJ2-2; TRBD2 aligns across 8 bases. CDR3 length: 15 amino acids. Germline trimming cut 3 bases from V and 5 bases from J; bases unmatched to any gene: 5. From germline, CDR1 is LNHDA and CDR2 SQIVND (reference sequence). This CDR3 is CASSIGTRGTGELFF. CDR3 DNA sequence: TGTGCCAGTAGTATCGGGACTAGGGGTACCGGGGAGCTGTTTTTT.

This clone showed up just a few times. This rearrangement joins TRBV5-1 to TRBJ2-5, with TRBD2 as a possible D gene (6 bases). The CDR3 is 13 amino acids. Germline V lookup: CDR1 SGHRS, CDR2 YFSETQ. V dropped 4 bases and J dropped 2 bases, with 9 bases sitting between them. In nucleotides, the CDR3 is TGCGCCAGCAGCCCTGGACTACAAGAGACCCAGTACTTC. This codes for CASSPGLQETQYF.

The rearrangement links TRBV10-3 to TRBJ1-4; D may be TRBD1 (6 bases). This CDR3 has 15 amino acids. With 5 bases removed from V and 5 bases from J, the gap between germline ends came to 15 bases. The germline gives CDR1 ENHRY, CDR2 SYGVKD. This chain's CDR3 is CAISQRQGQNEKLFF. CDR3 bases: TGTGCCATCAGTCAAAGGCAGGGGCAAAATGAAAAACTGTTTTTT.

The chain carries TRBV2 and TRBJ2-3; weak D call: TRBD2 (5 bases). Germline V gene data show CDR1 as SNHLY and CDR2 as FYNNEI. Trimming stripped 4 bases from V and 1 base from J, with 12 bases between. The CDR3 contains 15 residues. The CDR3 here is CASSVFEGGTDTQYF. The DNA of the CDR3 is TGTGCCAGCAGTGTATTTGAGGGTGGCACAGATACGCAGTATTTT.

This chain connects TRBV10-3 to TRBJ1-2; no reliable D call. This CDR3 contains 12 residues. V was clipped by 10 bases and J by 8 bases, with 17 bases between them. The germline V gene encodes CDR1 ENHRY and CDR2 SYGVKD. The CDR3 nucleotides read TGTGCCACCAGCGCGCCGGAGCGGGGCTACACCTTC. It translates to CATSAPERGYTF.

V gene TRBV27 combines with J gene TRBJ2-7; 13 bases are shared with TRBD2. V gave up 3 bases and J gave up 4 bases; unmatched junction bases: 9. This CDR3 is built from 17 residues. Germline CDR1 and CDR2: MNHEY and SMNVEV (reference sequence). The CDR3 here is CASSLRTSGSLYYEQYF. DNA of the CDR3: TGTGCCAGCAGTTTGCGGACTAGCGGGAGTCTCTATTACGAGCAGTACTTC.

This clone has only one observation. The J gene is TRBJ2-1, the V gene TRBV29-1; 8 nucleotides match TRBD2. The CDR3 sequence is 18 residues long. V lost 1 base and J lost 7; bases outside the gene matches: 18. Germline V gene data show CDR1 as SQVTM and CDR2 as ANQGSEA. The CDR3 loop reads CSVEVPPILSGGGNEQFF. DNA of the CDR3: TGCAGCGTTGAAGTGCCGCCTATTTTGAGCGGGGGCGGGAATGAGCAGTTCTTC.

This clone occurred a few times. The V gene is TRBV14, the J gene TRBJ2-1; 8 bases align to TRBD1. V gave up 0 bases and J gave up 9 bases; unmatched junction bases: 19. Germline V gene lookup returns CDR1 SGHDN and CDR2 FVKESK. The CDR3 is made up of 19 amino acids. CDR3 in amino acids: CASSQDRIGLGQGDSEQFF. The CDR3 DNA follows: TGTGCCAGCAGCCAAGATCGTATTGGTCTTGGACAGGGAGATAGTGAGCAGTTCTTC.

The chain employs TRBV4-2 and TRBJ1-1; possibly TRBD1 for D (6 bases). V was trimmed by 4 bases and J by 5 bases, leaving 14 bases between them. The germline CDR1 and CDR2 sequences are LGHNA and YNFKEQ. CDR3 size: 14 residues. The CDR3 DNA reads TGTGCCAGCAGCCGGGACACCATGGGAACTGAAGCTTTCTTT. Its protein product is CASSRDTMGTEAFF.

The chain carries TRBV7-8 and TRBJ1-1; no clear D. V shed 1 base and J shed 1 base, with 7 bases lying between them. Germline V gives CDR1 SGHVS, CDR2 FQNEAQ. This CDR3 comprises 14 residues. CDR3 DNA: TGTGCCAGCAGCTTAGGGCCCCAGAACACTGAAGCTTTCTTT. Protein: CASSLGPQNTEAFF.

This clone was observed a single time. The chain employs TRBV27 and TRBJ2-6; tentatively, D is TRBD2 (6 bases). Germline CDR1 and CDR2: MNHEY and SMNVEV (reference sequence). With 7 bases removed from V and 0 bases from J, the gap between germline ends came to 13 bases. The CDR3 runs to 16 residues. This chain's CDR3 is CASTAAGISGANVLTF. Written as DNA, the CDR3 is TGTGCCAGCACCGCAGCGGGTATCTCTGGGGCCAACGTCCTGACTTTC.

The DNA of the CDR3 is TGTGCCAACGGACAGCCCTTAATCGGAAACACCATATATTTT. Translated, it gives CANGQPLIGNTIYF. The chain recombines TRBV7-3 with TRBJ1-3; perhaps TRBD1 as D (6 bases). Germline assignment: CDR1 SGHTA and CDR2 FQGTGA. V lost 10 bases to trimming and J lost 4 bases, with 17 bases between them. This CDR3 contains 14 residues.

This clone was recorded a few times. This chain uses TRBV25-1 with TRBJ2-1; TRBD2 is a possible D gene (6 bases). Germline V lookup: CDR1 MGHDK, CDR2 SYGVNS. CDR3 length: 11 residues. The V end lost 7 bases, the J end lost 7 bases, and 8 bases lay between the germline ends. The DNA of the CDR3 is TGTGCCAGCACCCGGGGGAATGAGCAGTTCTTC. Translated: CASTRGNEQFF.

This chain uses TRBV6-5 with TRBJ2-3, with 8 bases fitting TRBD1. The CDR3 is 14 residues long. V was pared by 2 bases and J by 6 bases, with 4 bases of the junction left unmatched. Germline CDR1 reads MNHEY; CDR2 reads SVGAGI. The CDR3 bases are TGTGCCAGCAGTTACGCAGGGGGCTGGGATACGCAGTATTTT. This encodes CASSYAGGWDTQYF.

The chain employs TRBV7-8 and TRBJ2-7; D is uncertain. Trimming left V 6 bases short and J 0 bases short, with 9 bases between. From germline, CDR1 is SGHVS and CDR2 FQNEAQ. CDR3 size: 13 residues. The CDR3 DNA follows: TGTGCCAGCAGTTTTGCCGGCTCCTACGAGCAGTACTTC. Protein product: CASSFAGSYEQYF.

This clone was counted a few times. This chain joins TRBV29-1 and TRBJ2-1, with D hard to call. The CDR3 contains 14 residues. Trimming removed 3 bases at V and 3 bases at J, with 12 bases between. Germline V gene sequence: CDR1 SQVTM, CDR2 ANQGSEA. CDR3 in DNA: TGCAGCGTTGACGGCGGTCGCGGCTACAATGAGCAGTTCTTC. The encoded protein is CSVDGGRGYNEQFF.

This clone was found once. The chain links TRBV28 to TRBJ2-1, with D possibly being TRBD2 (5 bases). From germline, CDR1 is MDHEN and CDR2 SYDVKM. V gave up 5 bases and J gave up 0 bases, with 14 bases separating them. This CDR3 has 16 residues. CDR3 region: CASSTQAASSYNEQFF. The CDR3 coding sequence is TGTGCCAGCAGTACCCAAGCGGCGAGCTCCTACAATGAGCAGTTCTTC.

The rearrangement links TRBV14 to TRBJ1-1; D gene ambiguous. Germline CDR1 is SGHDN and CDR2 is FVKESK. V was clipped by 5 bases and J by 2 bases, with 6 bases between them. The CDR3 consists of 12 residues. The CDR3 DNA sequence: TGTGCCAGCAGCTACTTAAACACTGAAGCTTTCTTT. It is translated as CASSYLNTEAFF.

The rearrangement uses TRBV28 and TRBJ1-2, with a weak D call TRBD1 (5 bases). V shed 6 bases and J shed 8 bases, with 16 bases lying between them. Germline V gene lookup returns CDR1 MDHEN and CDR2 SYDVKM. The CDR3 covers 13 residues. CDR3 amino acids: CASRQTGGGGYTF. CDR3 DNA: TGTGCCAGCAGACAGACCGGGGGTGGCGGCTACACCTTC.

The genes are TRBV5-1 and TRBJ2-7; D is unresolved. Trimming cost V 4 bases and J 0 bases, with 14 bases left between them. CDR1 SGHRS and CDR2 YFSETQ come from the germline V gene. The CDR3 runs 15 residues. CDR3 bases: TGCGCCAGCAGCCCGACTCTGGGTTTCTCCTACGAGCAGTACTTC. Translated: CASSPTLGFSYEQYF.

This chain joins TRBV11-2 and TRBJ2-1; tentative D call: TRBD2 (6 bases). Germline V gene lookup returns CDR1 SGHAT and CDR2 FQNNGV. The CDR3 spans 17 residues. Trimming removed 2 bases at V and 9 bases at J, with 23 bases between. CDR3 DNA: TGTGCCAGCAGCTTAAGGGGCAGTACGCTGGGAGGCATTGAGCAGTTCTTC. As protein: CASSLRGSTLGGIEQFF. Together with reference TRBV11-2 and TRBJ2-1, the CDR3 gives the full variable domain: EAGVAQSPRYKIIEKRQSVAFWCNPISGHATLYWYQQILGQGPKLLIQFQNNGVVDDSQLPKDRFSAERLKGVDSTLKIQPAKLEDSAVYLCASSLRGSTLGGIEQFFGPGTRLTVL.

The chain combines TRBV19 with TRBJ2-7; possibly TRBD2 for D (6 bases). The germline V and J ends were trimmed by 1 base and 2 bases, with 12 bases remaining between them. In germline, CDR1 is LNHDA, CDR2 SQIVND (reference sequence). The CDR3 is made up of 15 amino acids. For the CDR3, the DNA is TGTGCCAGTAGTATAGCGGGAGCAGGAACCTACGAGCAGTACTTC. This encodes CASSIAGAGTYEQYF.

This clone was observed a few times. The J gene is TRBJ2-1, the V gene TRBV2; unclear D gene. V was cut by 8 bases and J by 10 bases, with 15 bases left in between. There are 12 residues in the CDR3. The germline V gene encodes CDR1 SNHLY and CDR2 FYNNEI. Written as DNA, the CDR3 is TGTGCCAGCTATCTGAGGCAAATAGAGCAGTTCTTC. It translates to CASYLRQIEQFF. The full variable domain, in which reference TRBV2 and TRBJ2-1 provide the parts outside the CDR3, is EPEVTQTPSHQVTQMGQEVILRCVPISNHLYFYWYRQILGQKVEFLVSFYNNEISEKSEIFDDQFSVERPDGSNFTLKIRSTKLEDSAMYFCASYLRQIEQFFGPGTRLTVL.

J is TRBJ2-7 and V is TRBV19; perhaps TRBD1 as D (6 bases). The length of the CDR3 is 15 residues. Germline V CDR1 and CDR2: LNHDA, SQIVND (reference sequence). V was cut by 1 base and J by 4 bases, with 14 bases left in between. Written as DNA, the CDR3 is TGTGCCAGTAGTATAGTCCCGACAGGTGCTTACGAGCAGTACTTC. Protein sequence: CASSIVPTGAYEQYF.

J is TRBJ1-6 and V is TRBV18; possibly TRBD1 for D (6 bases). Trimming pared 6 bases from V and 6 bases from J, leaving 12 bases between. The CDR3 extends over 14 amino acids. Germline V CDR1 and CDR2: KGHSH, LQKENI. CDR3 loop: CASSGQIPNSPLHF. The CDR3 DNA sequence: TGTGCCAGCTCGGGACAAATCCCTAATTCACCCCTCCACTTT.

This chain joins TRBV10-3 and TRBJ2-1; 9 bases map to TRBD2. From germline, CDR1 is ENHRY and CDR2 SYGVKD. The CDR3 is 14 amino acids. V shed 4 bases, J shed 5 bases, and the junction held 3 bases outside the gene matches. As DNA, the CDR3 is TGTGCCATCAGTGTAGCGGGAGTGGACAATGAGCAGTTCTTC. Translation gives CAISVAGVDNEQFF.